This T cell receptor (beta chain) is drawn from a study of blood T cell repertoires in COVID-19. The wider study: Italy, Spain and the United States were the sources of the convalescent and acute COVID-19 samples. PBMCs, B-cell-depleted T cells, or T cells provided the cDNA or gDNA that made up the material.

In germline, CDR1 is LNHDA, CDR2 SQIVND (reference sequence). There are 13 residues in the CDR3. The V gene lost 11 bases and the J gene lost 2 bases, with 15 bases spanning the gap. As handled by the study authors: The authors estimated nucleated cell counts from reference gene primer amplification. Profiled with immunoSEQ multiplex PCR; TCRdb holds only in-frame clones, not every one. That table furnishes V, J and clone size, whereas the DNA furnished D and trimming. The data hold about 97,000 clones, with more than 75% observed a single time. Sequencing was performed on peripheral blood. The genes are TRBV19 and TRBJ1-2; tentatively, D is TRBD1 (5 bases). This receptor was identified in a human donor in a cohort sampled during active COVID-19. The CDR3 DNA reads as TGTGCCGGACGTAGCGGGGGAAACTATGGCTACACCTTC. Its protein is CAGRSGGNYGYTF.